This T cell receptor (beta chain) was sequenced for a study of blood T cell repertoires in COVID-19. The protocol was immunoSEQ multiplex PCR, while the TCRdb copy is restricted to in-frame clones and leaves out a portion. The sample holds 170,000 or so clones; roughly 87% are singletons and the top ten take roughly 7%. CDR1 is MDHEN, CDR2 SYDVKM, per germline. Between the trimmed V and J ends, which lost 8 bases and 7 bases, there was a span of 11 bases. CDR3 length: 11 amino acids. Sequenced sample: PBMCs or T cells enriched from blood (not recorded which). V is TRBV28 and J is TRBJ1-2; no definite D call. This receptor was obtained from a woman aged 45-65 years who had recovered from COVID-19. In nucleotides, the CDR3 is TGTGCCAGCGGAGGTGGCTCTGGCTACACCTTC. Encoded protein: CASGGGSGYTF.